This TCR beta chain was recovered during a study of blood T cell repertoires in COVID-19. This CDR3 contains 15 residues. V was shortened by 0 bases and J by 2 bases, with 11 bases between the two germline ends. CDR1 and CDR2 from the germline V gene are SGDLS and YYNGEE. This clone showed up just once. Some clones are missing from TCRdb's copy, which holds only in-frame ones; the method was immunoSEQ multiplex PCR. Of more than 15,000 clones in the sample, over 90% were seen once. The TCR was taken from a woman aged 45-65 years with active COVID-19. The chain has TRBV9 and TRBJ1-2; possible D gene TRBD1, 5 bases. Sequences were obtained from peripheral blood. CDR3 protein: CASSVATGGNYGYTF. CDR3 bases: TGTGCCAGCAGCGTAGCTACTGGGGGGAACTATGGCTACACCTTC.